The sequence of this T cell receptor (beta chain) was determined in a study of blood T cell repertoires in COVID-19. For the study at large: Collection of acute and convalescent COVID-19 samples took place in the United States, Italy and Spain. T cells, B-cell-depleted T cells, or PBMCs supplied cDNA or gDNA.

CDR3 length: 13 amino acids. Per the germline V gene, CDR1 is SGHAT and CDR2 is FQNNGV. The V and J ends lost 1 base and 9 bases respectively, with 10 bases between them. TCRdb's table, derived via immunoSEQ multiplex PCR, lists solely in-frame clones and lacks some. The sample yields approximately 100,000 clones, roughly nine tenths seen once. The origin of this receptor is a man aged 45-60 years in a cohort sampled during active COVID-19. This chain links TRBV11-2 with TRBJ2-1; D call uncertain. What was sequenced was peripheral blood. The CDR3 loop is CASSLGGFGEQFF. DNA for the CDR3: TGTGCCAGCAGCTTAGGAGGTTTCGGTGAGCAGTTCTTC.